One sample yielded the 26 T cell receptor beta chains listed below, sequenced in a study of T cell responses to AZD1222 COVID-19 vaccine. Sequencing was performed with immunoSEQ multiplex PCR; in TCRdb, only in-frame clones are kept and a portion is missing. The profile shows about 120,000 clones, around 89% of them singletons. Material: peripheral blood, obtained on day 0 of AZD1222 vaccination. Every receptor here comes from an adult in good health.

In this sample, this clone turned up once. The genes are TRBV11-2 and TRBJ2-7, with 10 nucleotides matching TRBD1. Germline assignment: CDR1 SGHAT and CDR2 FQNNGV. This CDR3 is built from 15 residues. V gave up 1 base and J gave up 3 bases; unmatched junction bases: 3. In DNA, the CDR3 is TGTGCCAGCAGCTTAGGGACAGGGGGTTTCTACGAGCAGTACTTC. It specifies CASSLGTGGFYEQYF.

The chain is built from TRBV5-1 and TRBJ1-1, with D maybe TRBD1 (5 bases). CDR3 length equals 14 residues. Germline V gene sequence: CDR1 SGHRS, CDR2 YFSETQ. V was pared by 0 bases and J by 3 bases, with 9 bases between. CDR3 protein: CASSLAATDTEAFF. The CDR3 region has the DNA TGCGCCAGCAGCTTGGCAGCGACAGACACTGAAGCTTTCTTT.

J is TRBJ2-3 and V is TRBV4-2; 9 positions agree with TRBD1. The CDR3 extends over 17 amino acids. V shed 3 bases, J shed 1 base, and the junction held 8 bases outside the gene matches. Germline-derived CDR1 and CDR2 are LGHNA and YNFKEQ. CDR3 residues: CASSQHPGQGRTDTQYF. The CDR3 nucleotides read TGTGCCAGCAGCCAGCACCCGGGACAGGGCCGCACAGATACGCAGTATTTT.

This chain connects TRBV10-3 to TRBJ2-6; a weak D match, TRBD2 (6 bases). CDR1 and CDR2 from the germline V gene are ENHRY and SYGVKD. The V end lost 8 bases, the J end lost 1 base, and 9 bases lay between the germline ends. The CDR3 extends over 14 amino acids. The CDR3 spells CAIPGTSGANVLTF. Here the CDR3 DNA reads TGTGCCATCCCTGGGACTTCTGGGGCCAACGTCCTGACTTTC.

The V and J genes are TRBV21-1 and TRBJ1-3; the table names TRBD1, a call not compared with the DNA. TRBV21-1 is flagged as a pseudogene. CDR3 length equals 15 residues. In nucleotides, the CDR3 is TGTGCCAGCAGCAAAGGTTCCCACTCTGGAAACACCATATATTTT. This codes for CASSKGSHSGNTIYF.

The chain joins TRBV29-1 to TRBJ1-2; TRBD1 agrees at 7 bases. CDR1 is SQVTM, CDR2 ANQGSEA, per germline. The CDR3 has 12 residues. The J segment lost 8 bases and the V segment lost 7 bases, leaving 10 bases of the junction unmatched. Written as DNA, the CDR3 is TGCAGCGCTACACGACAGGGCTCCGGCTACACCTTC. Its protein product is CSATRQGSGYTF.

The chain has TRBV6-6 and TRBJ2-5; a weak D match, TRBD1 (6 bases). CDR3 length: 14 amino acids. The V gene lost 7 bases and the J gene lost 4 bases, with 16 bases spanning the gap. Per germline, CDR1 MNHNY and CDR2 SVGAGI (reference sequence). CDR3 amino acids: CASNIMDRRETQYF. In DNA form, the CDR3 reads TGTGCCAGCAATATAATGGACAGAAGAGAGACCCAGTACTTC.

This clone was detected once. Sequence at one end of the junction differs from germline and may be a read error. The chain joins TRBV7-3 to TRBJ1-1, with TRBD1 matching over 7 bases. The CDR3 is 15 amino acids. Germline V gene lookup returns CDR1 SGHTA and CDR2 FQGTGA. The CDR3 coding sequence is TGTGCCAGCAGCTTAATAAGGGGGCTGAATACTGAAGCTTTCTTT. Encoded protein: CASSLIRGLNTEAFF.

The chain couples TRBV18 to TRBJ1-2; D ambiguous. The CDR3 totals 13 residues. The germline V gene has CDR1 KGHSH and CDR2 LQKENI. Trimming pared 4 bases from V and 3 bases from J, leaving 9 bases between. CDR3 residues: CASSQGTDYGYTF. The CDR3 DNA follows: TGTGCCAGCTCACAGGGAACGGACTATGGCTACACCTTC. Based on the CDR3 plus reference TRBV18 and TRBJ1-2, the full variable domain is NAGVMQNPRHLVRRRGQEARLRCSPMKGHSHVYWYRQLPEEGLKFMVYLQKENIIDESGMPKERFSAEFPKEGPSILRIQQVVRGDSAAYFCASSQGTDYGYTFGSGTRLTVV.

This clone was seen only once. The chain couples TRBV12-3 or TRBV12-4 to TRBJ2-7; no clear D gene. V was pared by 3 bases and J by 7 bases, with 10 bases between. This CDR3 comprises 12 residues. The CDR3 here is CASSFVRLEQYF. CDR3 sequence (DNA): TGTGCCAGCAGTTTTGTTAGGTTGGAGCAGTACTTC.

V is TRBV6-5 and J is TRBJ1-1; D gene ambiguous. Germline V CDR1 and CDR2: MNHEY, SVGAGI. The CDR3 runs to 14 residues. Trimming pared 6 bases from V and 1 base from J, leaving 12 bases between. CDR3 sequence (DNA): TGTGCCAGCAGCCCCACATACAAGAACACTGAAGCTTTCTTT. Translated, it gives CASSPTYKNTEAFF.

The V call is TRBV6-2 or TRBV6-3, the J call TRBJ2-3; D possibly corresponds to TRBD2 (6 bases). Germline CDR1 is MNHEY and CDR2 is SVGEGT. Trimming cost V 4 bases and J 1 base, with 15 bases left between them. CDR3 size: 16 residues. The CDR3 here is CASSSPQGLGTDTQYF. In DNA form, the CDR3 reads TGTGCCAGCAGTTCCCCCCAGGGACTCGGCACAGATACGCAGTATTTT.

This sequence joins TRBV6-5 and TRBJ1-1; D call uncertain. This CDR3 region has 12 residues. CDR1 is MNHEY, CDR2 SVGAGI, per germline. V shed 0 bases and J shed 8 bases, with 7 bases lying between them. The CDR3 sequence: CASSYSVMEAFF. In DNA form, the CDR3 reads TGTGCCAGCAGTTACTCAGTGATGGAAGCTTTCTTT.

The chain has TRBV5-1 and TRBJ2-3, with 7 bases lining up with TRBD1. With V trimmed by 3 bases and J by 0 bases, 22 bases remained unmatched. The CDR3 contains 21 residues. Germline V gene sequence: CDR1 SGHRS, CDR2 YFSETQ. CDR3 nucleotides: TGCGCCAGCAGCTCACCAGAATCTTCCGGGACAGCACGCACTAGCACAGATACGCAGTATTTT. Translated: CASSSPESSGTARTSTDTQYF.

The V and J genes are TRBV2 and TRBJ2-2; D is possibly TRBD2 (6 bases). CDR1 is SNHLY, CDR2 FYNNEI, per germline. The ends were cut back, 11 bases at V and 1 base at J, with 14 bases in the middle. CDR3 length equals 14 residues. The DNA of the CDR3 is TGTGCCGGGAGGATTACAGAGAACACCGGGGAGCTGTTTTTT. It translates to CAGRITENTGELFF.

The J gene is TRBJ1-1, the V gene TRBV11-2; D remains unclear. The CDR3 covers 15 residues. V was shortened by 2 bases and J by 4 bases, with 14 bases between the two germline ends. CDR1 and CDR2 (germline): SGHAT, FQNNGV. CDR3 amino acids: CASSLSDGGSTEAFF. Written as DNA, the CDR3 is TGTGCCAGCAGCTTATCGGACGGCGGGAGCACTGAAGCTTTCTTT.

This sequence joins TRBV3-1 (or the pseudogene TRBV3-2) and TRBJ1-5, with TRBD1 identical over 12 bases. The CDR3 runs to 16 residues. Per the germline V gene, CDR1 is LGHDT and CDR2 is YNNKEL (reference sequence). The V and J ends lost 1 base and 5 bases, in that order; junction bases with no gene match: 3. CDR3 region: CASSQVGTGGDQPQHF. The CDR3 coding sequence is TGTGCCAGCAGCCAAGTGGGGACAGGGGGCGATCAGCCCCAGCATTTT.

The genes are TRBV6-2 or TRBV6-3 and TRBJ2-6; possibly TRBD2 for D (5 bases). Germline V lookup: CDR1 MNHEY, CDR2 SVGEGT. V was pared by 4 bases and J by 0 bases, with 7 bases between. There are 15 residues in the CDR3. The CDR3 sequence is CASSFTSSGANVLTF. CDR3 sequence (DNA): TGTGCCAGCAGTTTCACTAGCTCTGGGGCCAACGTCCTGACTTTC.

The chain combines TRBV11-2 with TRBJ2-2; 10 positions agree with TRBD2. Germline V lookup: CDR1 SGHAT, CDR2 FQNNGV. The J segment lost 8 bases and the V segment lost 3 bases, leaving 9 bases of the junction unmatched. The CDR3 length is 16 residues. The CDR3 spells CASSFRTSGPRGELFF. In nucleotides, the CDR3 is TGTGCCAGCAGCTTCCGGACTAGCGGACCACGAGGGGAGCTGTTTTTT. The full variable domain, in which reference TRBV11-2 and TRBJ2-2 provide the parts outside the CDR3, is EAGVAQSPRYKIIEKRQSVAFWCNPISGHATLYWYQQILGQGPKLLIQFQNNGVVDDSQLPKDRFSAERLKGVDSTLKIQPAKLEDSAVYLCASSFRTSGPRGELFFGEGSRLTVL.

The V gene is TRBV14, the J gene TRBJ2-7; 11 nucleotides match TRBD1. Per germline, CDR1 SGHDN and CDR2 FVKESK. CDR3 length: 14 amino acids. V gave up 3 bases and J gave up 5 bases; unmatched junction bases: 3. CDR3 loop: CASSHRTGGDEQYF. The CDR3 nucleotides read TGTGCCAGCAGCCACCGGACAGGGGGCGACGAGCAGTACTTC.

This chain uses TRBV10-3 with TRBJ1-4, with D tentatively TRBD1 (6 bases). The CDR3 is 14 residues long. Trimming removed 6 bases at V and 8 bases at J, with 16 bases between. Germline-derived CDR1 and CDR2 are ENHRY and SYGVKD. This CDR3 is CAIRGQGKEEKLFF. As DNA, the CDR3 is TGTGCCATCAGAGGCCAGGGGAAGGAAGAAAAACTGTTTTTT.

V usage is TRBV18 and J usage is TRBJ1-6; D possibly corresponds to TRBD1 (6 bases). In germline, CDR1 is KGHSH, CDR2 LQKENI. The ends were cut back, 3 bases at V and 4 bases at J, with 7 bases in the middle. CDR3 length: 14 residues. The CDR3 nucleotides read TGTGCCAGCTCACCGCAGGGGTATAATTCACCCCTCCACTTT. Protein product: CASSPQGYNSPLHF.

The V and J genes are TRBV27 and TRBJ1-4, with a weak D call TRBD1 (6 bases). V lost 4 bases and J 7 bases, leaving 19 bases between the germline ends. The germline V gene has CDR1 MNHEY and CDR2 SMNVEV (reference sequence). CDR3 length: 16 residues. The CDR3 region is CASSSHPRGGAEKLFF. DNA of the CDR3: TGTGCCAGCAGTTCCCACCCACGGGGGGGGGCTGAAAAACTGTTTTTT.

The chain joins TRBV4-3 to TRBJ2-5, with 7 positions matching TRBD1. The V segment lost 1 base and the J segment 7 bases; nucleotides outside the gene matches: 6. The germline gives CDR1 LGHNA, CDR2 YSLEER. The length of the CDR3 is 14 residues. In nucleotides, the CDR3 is TGCGCCAGCAGCCAAGTTGGGCCAGGGGGGACCCAGTACTTC. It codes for CASSQVGPGGTQYF.

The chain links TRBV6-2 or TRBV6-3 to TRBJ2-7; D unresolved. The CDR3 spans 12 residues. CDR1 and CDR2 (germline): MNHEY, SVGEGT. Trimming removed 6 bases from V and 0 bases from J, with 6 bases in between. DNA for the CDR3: TGTGCCAGCAGCCCCCGCTCCTACGAGCAGTACTTC. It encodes CASSPRSYEQYF.

The CDR3 reads CASSNRAYGYTF. The DNA for the CDR3 is TGTGCCAGCAGCAACAGAGCGTATGGCTACACCTTC. The gene calls are TRBV7-8 and TRBJ1-2; D is uncertain. Germline CDR1 reads SGHVS; CDR2 reads FQNEAQ. This CDR3 contains 12 residues. Between the trimmed V and J ends, which lost 5 bases and 5 bases, there was a span of 9 bases. Based on the CDR3 plus reference TRBV7-8 and TRBJ1-2, the full variable domain is GAGVSQSPRYKVAKRGQDVALRCDPISGHVSLFWYQQALGQGPEFLTYFQNEAQLDKSGLPSDRFFAERPEGSVSTLKIQRTQQEDSAVYLCASSNRAYGYTFGSGTRLTVV.